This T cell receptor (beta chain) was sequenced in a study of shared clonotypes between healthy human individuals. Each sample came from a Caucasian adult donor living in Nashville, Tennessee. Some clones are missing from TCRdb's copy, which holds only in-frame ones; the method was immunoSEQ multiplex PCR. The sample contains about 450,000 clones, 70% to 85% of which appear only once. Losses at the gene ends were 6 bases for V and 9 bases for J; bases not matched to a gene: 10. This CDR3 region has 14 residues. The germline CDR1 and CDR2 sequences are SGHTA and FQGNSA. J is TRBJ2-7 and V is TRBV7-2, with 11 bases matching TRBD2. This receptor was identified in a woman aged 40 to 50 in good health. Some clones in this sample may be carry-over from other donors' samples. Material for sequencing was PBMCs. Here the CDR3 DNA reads TGTGCCAGCAGACTCCTAGCGGGAGGTGGAGGGCAGTACTTC. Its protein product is CASRLLAGGGGQYF.